This TCR beta chain was obtained from a study of blood T cell repertoires in COVID-19. Across the whole study: Whether acute or convalescent, the COVID-19 samples came from the United States, Italy and Spain. Sample material is recorded as cDNA or gDNA derived from T cells, B-cell-depleted T cells, or PBMCs.

In the source study's methods: Reference gene primer amplification gave nucleated cell count estimates. Measured with immunoSEQ multiplex PCR; TCRdb has only the in-frame clones, and not every one. V, J and clone size are taken as reported in that table, and D and trimming were inferred from the DNA itself. In the table there are over 70,000 clones, roughly 90% of which are singletons. This CDR3 is built from 16 residues. V dropped 1 base and J dropped 1; count of bases not matched to a gene: 4. Germline lookup yields CDR1 KGHDR and CDR2 SFDVKD. The J gene is TRBJ2-5, the V gene TRBV24-1, with TRBD2 matching 8 bases. Specimen: peripheral blood. The receptor was derived from a human donor in a cohort sampled during active COVID-19. CDR3 sequence reads: CATSDLGGRSQETQYF. The CDR3 DNA reads as TGTGCCACCAGTGATTTAGGCGGGAGGTCCCAAGAGACCCAGTACTTC.